This T cell receptor (beta chain) was sequenced in a study of CD8 T cells in ankylosing spondylitis. Study observations and caveats: Reportedly, disease-linked clones are significantly enriched in ankylosing spondylitis patients' matched synovial fluid.

This clonotype was observed many times. Its target is unknown. TCRdb re-called the 5' RACE reads through MiXCR, storing one row per CDR3 protein. Altogether roughly 250,000 distinct CDR3 sequences are present, approximately 9% being singletons, with the ten largest covering nearly 7%. V was clipped by 7 bases and J by 8 bases; unmatched bases: 6. Germline V gene sequence: CDR1 MGHDK, CDR2 SYGVNS. CDR3 size: 13 residues. The receptor's source is a male donor with ankylosing spondylitis or in good health (not recorded which). The gene calls are TRBV25-1 and TRBJ1-3; 9 nucleotides match TRBD1. The sample taken for sequencing was blood, either unsorted or a sorted T cell fraction (not recorded which). In DNA, the CDR3 is TGTGCCAGCACCGGGACAGGGAAGCACACCATATATTTT. Protein sequence: CASTGTGKHTIYF.